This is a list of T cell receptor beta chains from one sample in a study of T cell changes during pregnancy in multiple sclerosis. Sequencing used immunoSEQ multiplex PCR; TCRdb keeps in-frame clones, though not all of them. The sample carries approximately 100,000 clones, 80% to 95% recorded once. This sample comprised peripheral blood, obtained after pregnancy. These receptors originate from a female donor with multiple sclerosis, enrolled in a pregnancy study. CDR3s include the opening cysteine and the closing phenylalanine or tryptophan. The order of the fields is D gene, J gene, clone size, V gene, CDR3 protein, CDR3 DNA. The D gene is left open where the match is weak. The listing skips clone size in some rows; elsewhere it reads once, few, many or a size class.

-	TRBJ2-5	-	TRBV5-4	CASSLDPIPRETQYF	TGTGCCAGCAGCTTGGATCCTATCCCTCGGGAGACCCAGTACTTC
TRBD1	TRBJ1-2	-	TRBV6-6	CASSSPPLQGAPGYTF	TGTGCCAGCAGCTCCCCCCCCCTACAGGGGGCACCTGGCTACACCTTC
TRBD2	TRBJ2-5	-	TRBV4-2	CASSQDPHLSGGAQETQYF	TGTGCCAGCAGCCAAGATCCCCATCTTAGCGGGGGGGCTCAAGAGACCCAGTACTTC
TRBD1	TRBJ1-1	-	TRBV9	CASSHPSGQGAQGNTEAFF	TGTGCCAGCAGCCATCCGAGCGGACAGGGGGCTCAAGGTAACACTGAAGCTTTCTTT
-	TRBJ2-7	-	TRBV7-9	CASSATSSEQYF	TGTGCCAGCAGCGCCACTAGTTCCGAGCAGTACTTC
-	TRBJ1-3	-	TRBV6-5	CASSYFRGIAGNTIYF	TGTGCCAGCAGTTACTTTCGGGGGATCGCTGGAAACACCATATATTTT
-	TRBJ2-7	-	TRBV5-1	CASSLVAIGLRSSYEQYF	TGCGCCAGCAGCTTGGTTGCCATCGGACTGAGGAGCTCCTACGAGCAGTACTTC
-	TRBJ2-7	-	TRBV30	CAWSLTGMDPYEQYF	TGTGCCTGGAGTCTCACAGGGATGGACCCCTACGAGCAGTACTTC
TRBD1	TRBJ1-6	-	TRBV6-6	CASNTGGNSPLHF	TGTGCCAGTAACACAGGGGGCAATTCACCCCTCCACTTT
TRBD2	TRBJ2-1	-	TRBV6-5	CATQKAGIHNEQFF	TGTGCCACTCAGAAAGCGGGAATCCACAATGAGCAGTTCTTC
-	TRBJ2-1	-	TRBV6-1	CASSDLGGNEQFF	TGTGCCAGCAGTGACCTGGGAGGTAATGAGCAGTTCTTC
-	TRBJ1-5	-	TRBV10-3	CAISDGNQPQHF	TGTGCCATCAGTGACGGCAATCAGCCCCAGCATTTT
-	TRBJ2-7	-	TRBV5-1	CASRTDSYLYEQYF	TGCGCCAGCAGGACAGACTCCTACCTTTACGAGCAGTACTTC
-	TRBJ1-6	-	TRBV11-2	CASSLVGTSPARSPLHF	TGTGCCAGCAGCTTAGTAGGAACCTCTCCAGCGCGGTCACCCCTCCACTTT
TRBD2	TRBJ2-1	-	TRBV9	CASSARPEVPGLAGESYNEQFF	TGTGCCAGCAGCGCGAGGCCTGAGGTCCCGGGACTAGCGGGGGAGAGCTACAATGAGCAGTTCTTC
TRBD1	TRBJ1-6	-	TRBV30	CAWSPDPHRGPNSPLHF	TGTGCCTGGAGTCCCGATCCCCACAGGGGACCTAATTCACCCCTCCACTTT
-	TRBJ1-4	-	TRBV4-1	CASSQLQGVEKLFF	TGCGCCAGCAGCCAACTACAGGGTGTGGAAAAACTGTTTTTT
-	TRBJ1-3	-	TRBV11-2	CASSLIGSGNTIYF	TGTGCCAGCAGCTTAATTGGCTCAGGAAACACCATATATTTT
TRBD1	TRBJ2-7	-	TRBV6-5	CASGQGEEQYF	TGTGCCAGCGGACAGGGCGAAGAGCAGTACTTC
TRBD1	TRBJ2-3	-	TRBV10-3	CAISLDRGPADTQYF	TGTGCCATCAGTTTAGACAGGGGGCCCGCAGATACGCAGTATTTT
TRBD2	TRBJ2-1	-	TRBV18	CASSPGGGPGEQFF	TGTGCCAGCTCACCGGGCGGGGGGCCCGGTGAGCAGTTCTTC
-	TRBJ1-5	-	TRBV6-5	CASSYSLGNQPQHF	TGTGCCAGCAGTTACTCCCTTGGCAATCAGCCCCAGCATTTT
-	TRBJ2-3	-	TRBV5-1	CASSSSRTAGTADTQYF	TGCGCCAGCAGCTCTTCGAGGACCGCGGGAACTGCAGATACGCAGTATTTT
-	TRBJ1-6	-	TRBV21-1	CASSKPTDTGTSSPLHF	TGTGCCAGCAGCAAACCCACAGATACAGGGACTAGTTCACCCCTCCACTTT
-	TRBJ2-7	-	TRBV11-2	CATRGVSSYEQYF	TGTGCCACACGCGGGGTTAGCTCCTACGAGCAGTACTTC
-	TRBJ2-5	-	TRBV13	CASSTGSQETQYF	TGTGCCAGCAGCACCGGGTCTCAAGAGACCCAGTACTTC
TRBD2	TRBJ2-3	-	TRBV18	CASSPGLAGGQFGTGTDTQYF	TGTGCCAGCTCACCAGGACTAGCGGGGGGGCAATTCGGTACGGGCACAGATACGCAGTATTTT
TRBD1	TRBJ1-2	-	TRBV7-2	CASSLGQARGYTF	TGTGCCAGCAGCCTTGGACAGGCGCGTGGCTACACCTTC
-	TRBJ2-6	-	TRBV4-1	CASSPRSVTGANVLTF	TGCGCCAGCAGCCCCAGGTCGGTGACCGGGGCCAACGTCCTGACTTTC
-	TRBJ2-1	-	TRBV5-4	CASSLGSEQFF	TGTGCCAGCAGCCTCGGGAGCGAGCAGTTCTTC
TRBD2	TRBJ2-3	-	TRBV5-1	CASSLTGGAVDTQYF	TGCGCCAGCAGCTTGACCGGGGGGGCGGTAGATACGCAGTATTTT
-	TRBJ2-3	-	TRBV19	CASSPPKVGLTDTQYF	TGTGCCAGTAGCCCCCCCAAAGTGGGACTCACAGATACGCAGTATTTT
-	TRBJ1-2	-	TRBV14	CASSQEVVTDLNYGYTF	TGTGCCAGCAGCCAAGAAGTTGTAACAGATCTTAACTATGGCTACACCTTC
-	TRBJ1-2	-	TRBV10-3	CAISEEGFYGYTF	TGTGCCATCAGTGAGGAGGGCTTCTATGGCTACACCTTC
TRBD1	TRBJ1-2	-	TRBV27	CASSSQDRIGGYTF	TGTGCCAGCAGCTCCCAGGACAGGATAGGTGGCTACACCTTC
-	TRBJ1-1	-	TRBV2	CASGGGRGGTEAFF	TGTGCCAGCGGCGGGGGCAGGGGAGGGACTGAAGCTTTCTTT
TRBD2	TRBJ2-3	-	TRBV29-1	CSVVASGQSTDTQYF	TGCAGCGTTGTCGCTAGCGGACAAAGCACAGATACGCAGTATTTT
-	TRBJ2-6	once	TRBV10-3	CAIRAEDSGSGANVLTF	TGTGCCATCAGAGCAGAGGATTCGGGCTCTGGGGCCAACGTCCTGACTTTC
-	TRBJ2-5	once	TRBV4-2	CASSQALGGAETQYF	TGTGCCAGCAGCCAAGCGCTGGGGGGGGCGGAGACCCAGTACTTC
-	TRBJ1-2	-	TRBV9	CASSVETANYGYTF	TGTGCCAGCAGCGTAGAGACAGCGAACTATGGCTACACCTTC
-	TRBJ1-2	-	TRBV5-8	CASSEGGYGYTF	TGTGCCAGCAGCGAAGGAGGCTATGGCTACACCTTC
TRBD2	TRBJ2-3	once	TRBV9	CASSRLAGDTDTQYF	TGTGCCAGCAGTCGACTAGCGGGGGACACAGATACGCAGTATTTT
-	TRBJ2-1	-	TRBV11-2	CASSPGGGGLDEQFF	TGTGCCAGCAGCCCAGGAGGGGGGGGCCTTGATGAGCAGTTCTTC
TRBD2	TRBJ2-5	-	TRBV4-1	CASSQSSGGLQETQYF	TGCGCCAGCAGCCAATCAAGCGGGGGACTACAAGAGACCCAGTACTTC
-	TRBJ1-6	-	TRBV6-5	CASSRTGLYHSPLHF	TGTGCCAGCAGCCGTACAGGGCTCTACCATTCACCCCTCCACTTT
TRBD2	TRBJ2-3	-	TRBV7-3	CASSLTGGADTQYF	TGTGCCAGCAGCTTAACCGGGGGGGCAGATACGCAGTATTTT
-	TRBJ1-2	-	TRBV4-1	CASSQEGAGGYTF	TGCGCCAGCAGCCAAGAAGGGGCAGGGGGCTACACCTTC
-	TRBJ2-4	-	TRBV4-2	CASSQVAEEDIQYF	TGTGCCAGCAGCCAAGTAGCGGAGGAGGACATTCAGTACTTC
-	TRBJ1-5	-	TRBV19	CASFSFMTQHF	TGTGCCAGTTTCAGTTTTATGACCCAGCATTTT
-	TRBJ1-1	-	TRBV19	CASGRRGTEAFF	TGTGCCAGTGGCCGTCGGGGCACTGAAGCTTTCTTT
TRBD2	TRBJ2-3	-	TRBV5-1	CASSGTSGVADTQYF	TGCGCCAGCAGCGGGACTAGCGGGGTTGCAGATACGCAGTATTTT
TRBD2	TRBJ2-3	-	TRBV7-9	CASSLFLRGEGDTQYF	TGTGCCAGCAGCTTATTTTTGCGGGGGGAAGGAGATACGCAGTATTTT